A single sample is the source of the 24 T cell receptor beta chains below, sequenced in a study of early T cells in non-severe SARS-CoV-2 infection. Via MiXCR, TCRdb re-called the 5' RACE reads, giving one row per CDR3 protein. Of roughly 64,000 distinct CDR3 sequences in the sample, about 12% were seen once. Sequencing was carried out using whole blood. These receptors all come from an adult who was a healthcare worker with PCR-confirmed SARS-CoV-2 infection or an uninfected control (not recorded which).

This clonotype was observed a few times. This chain uses TRBV29-1 with TRBJ1-2; perhaps TRBD1 as D (5 bases). V shed 7 bases and J shed 3 bases, with 9 bases lying between them. The CDR3 runs to 11 residues. Germline-derived CDR1 and CDR2 are SQVTM and ANQGSEA. CDR3 loop: CSADSDYGYTF. The CDR3 nucleotides are TGCAGCGCCGACAGTGACTATGGCTACACCTTC.

This clonotype was counted only a few times. V usage is TRBV12-3 or TRBV12-4 and J usage is TRBJ1-5; maybe TRBD1 (6 bases). V lost 0 bases, J lost 6 bases, and 18 bases lay in between. This CDR3 is built from 17 residues. For the CDR3, the DNA is TGTGCCAGCAGTTTAGCGGTAGGGGGGGCGAGTGTTCAGCCCCAGCATTTT. It yields the protein CASSLAVGGASVQPQHF.

The genes are TRBV10-2 and TRBJ1-2; TRBD1 agrees at 10 bases. The CDR3 runs to 15 residues. J lost 4 bases, V lost 2 bases, and 4 bases had no gene match. CDR1 and CDR2 from the germline V gene are WSHSY and SAAADI. The CDR3 DNA follows: TGCGCCAGCAGTGAGCCCGGGACAGGGGTCTATGGCTACACCTTC. Its translation is CASSEPGTGVYGYTF.

This clonotype appeared many times. J is TRBJ1-3 and V is TRBV3-1; D is undetermined. Germline V gene sequence: CDR1 LGHDT, CDR2 YNNKEL (reference sequence). CDR3 size: 13 residues. V lost 3 bases to trimming and J lost 4 bases, with 7 bases between them. The DNA of the CDR3 is TGTGCCAGCAGCCAGATGGGAGGAAACACCATATATTTT. Residues: CASSQMGGNTIYF.

This clonotype was seen more than once but under ten times. The chain links TRBV12-3 or TRBV12-4 to TRBJ2-6; D unclear. The V gene lost 8 bases and the J gene lost 11 bases, with 13 bases spanning the gap. The CDR3 spans 12 residues. CDR3 sequence (DNA): TGTGCCAGCCGTGGGGTGACCGACGTCCTGACTTTC. This encodes CASRGVTDVLTF.

This clonotype turned up a few times. The chain links TRBV12-3 or TRBV12-4 to TRBJ2-7; D might be TRBD2 (5 bases). The CDR3 has 13 amino acids. Trimming stripped 3 bases from V and 2 bases from J, with 8 bases between. In nucleotides, the CDR3 is TGTGCCAGCAGTTTCGAGGGAACCTACGAGCAGTACTTC. Translated, it gives CASSFEGTYEQYF.

At least ten counts were recorded for this clonotype. The V gene is TRBV12-3 or TRBV12-4, the J gene TRBJ1-4; weak D call: TRBD1 (5 bases). V dropped 3 bases and J dropped 8 bases, with 16 bases sitting between them. There are 15 residues in the CDR3. CDR3 DNA: TGTGCCAGCAGTTTTTCACTTCCGGGGCTAGAAAAACTGTTTTTT. It specifies CASSFSLPGLEKLFF.

This clonotype showed up many times. This chain connects TRBV29-1 to TRBJ2-3; D ambiguous. V was pared by 7 bases and J by 1 base, with 3 bases between. CDR1 and CDR2 (germline): SQVTM, ANQGSEA. CDR3 size: 10 residues. As DNA, the CDR3 is TGCAGCGCCGGCACAGATACGCAGTATTTT. As protein: CSAGTDTQYF.

This clonotype was seen only a few times. The chain joins TRBV11-2 to TRBJ2-3, with D uncertain. The V gene lost 1 base and the J gene lost 0 bases, with 8 bases spanning the gap. The CDR3 covers 15 residues. Germline CDR1 is SGHAT and CDR2 is FQNNGV. The chain's CDR3 is CASSLALSSTDTQYF. DNA of the CDR3: TGTGCCAGCAGCTTAGCGTTATCTAGCACAGATACGCAGTATTTT.

The J gene is TRBJ1-2, the V gene TRBV20-1; 7 bases line up with TRBD1. The germline V gene encodes CDR1 DFQATT and CDR2 SNEGSKA (reference sequence). This CDR3 contains 15 residues. V gave up 3 bases and J gave up 3 bases; unmatched junction bases: 10. DNA of the CDR3: TGCAGTGCTAGGGAGCGGACAGGCAGGGACTATGGCTACACCTTC. Protein product: CSARERTGRDYGYTF.

In its sample, this clonotype was seen a few times. CDR3 protein: CSVDVAGGIDEQFF. The DNA for the CDR3 is TGCAGCGTTGACGTAGCGGGGGGCATCGATGAGCAGTTCTTC. V gene TRBV29-1 combines with J gene TRBJ2-1; 10 bases are a match to TRBD2. This CDR3 is 14 amino acids long. Germline V gene sequence: CDR1 SQVTM, CDR2 ANQGSEA. The junction had 7 bases not matched to a gene; V was cut back by 3 bases and J by 8 bases.

This clonotype was detected only a few times. The V gene is TRBV29-1, the J gene TRBJ2-3; D may be TRBD1 (5 bases). The CDR3 loop spans 12 amino acids. V was shortened by 6 bases and J by 3 bases, with 10 bases between the two germline ends. Germline assignment: CDR1 SQVTM and CDR2 ANQGSEA. DNA of the CDR3: TGCAGCGTAGTAGGGGCAACAGATACGCAGTATTTT. Translated, it gives CSVVGATDTQYF.

The sample holds many counts of this clonotype. The chain joins TRBV6-2 or TRBV6-3 to TRBJ2-5; D remains ambiguous. Germline CDR1 MNHEY, CDR2 SVGEGT. The ends were cut back, 6 bases at V and 5 bases at J, with 16 bases in the middle. The CDR3 consists of 14 residues. The CDR3 loop reads CASSLPPSAETQYF. The CDR3 bases are TGTGCCAGCAGCCTCCCCCCCTCCGCCGAGACCCAGTACTTC.

The J gene is TRBJ2-7, the V gene TRBV6-5; the D call may be TRBD1 or TRBD2 (5 bases each). Looked up from germline, CDR1 is MNHEY and CDR2 is SVGAGI. This CDR3 has 15 amino acids. V lost 2 bases to trimming and J lost 1 base, with 12 bases between them. The CDR3 DNA reads TGTGCCAGCAGTTACGCCGGGACCCTGTCCTACGAGCAGTACTTC. Amino acid sequence: CASSYAGTLSYEQYF.

This clonotype was counted between two and nine times. The V gene is TRBV29-1, the J gene TRBJ2-5; tentative D call: TRBD2 (5 bases). From germline, CDR1 is SQVTM and CDR2 ANQGSEA. Trimming stripped 6 bases from V and 2 bases from J, with 10 bases between. The CDR3 runs to 12 residues. DNA for the CDR3: TGCAGCGTCCGGCCGGGGCAAGAGACCCAGTACTTC. This gives the protein CSVRPGQETQYF.

The CDR3 sequence is CAWSYLEGQGWYEQYF. The CDR3 region has the DNA TGTGCCTGGAGTTACCTCGAGGGACAGGGATGGTACGAGCAGTACTTC. The V and J genes are TRBV30 and TRBJ2-7; 9 bases line up with TRBD1. Trimming took 2 bases from V and 4 from J; bases not matched to a gene: 12. The CDR3 extends over 16 amino acids. Per the germline V gene, CDR1 is GTSNPN and CDR2 is SVGIG (reference sequence).

V usage is TRBV19 and J usage is TRBJ1-1; TRBD1 matches 10 bases. Germline V CDR1 and CDR2: LNHDA, SQIVND (reference sequence). V lost 2 bases and J lost 3; bases outside the gene matches: 9. The CDR3 is made up of 17 amino acids. Here the CDR3 reads CASSIRRAGTGDTEAFF. The CDR3 DNA reads TGTGCCAGTAGTATAAGGAGGGCCGGGACAGGGGACACTGAAGCTTTCTTT. The full variable domain, in which reference TRBV19 and TRBJ1-1 provide the parts outside the CDR3, is DGGITQSPKYLFRKEGQNVTLSCEQNLNHDAMYWYRQDPGQGLRLIYYSQIVNDFQKGDIAEGYSVSREKKESFPLTVTSAQKNPTAFYLCASSIRRAGTGDTEAFFGQGTRLTVV.

This clonotype was observed a handful of times. V gene TRBV5-1 combines with J gene TRBJ1-1; TRBD1 aligns across 8 bases. The CDR3 has 15 amino acids. Germline V gene sequence: CDR1 SGHRS, CDR2 YFSETQ. The J segment lost 5 bases and the V segment lost 4 bases, leaving 10 bases of the junction unmatched. In DNA, the CDR3 is TGCGCCAGCAGCACGGGGACAGGCGGTCGGACTGAAGCTTTCTTT. Its translation: CASSTGTGGRTEAFF. The full variable domain, rest sourced from reference TRBV5-1 and TRBJ1-1, is KAGVTQTPRYLIKTRGQQVTLSCSPISGHRSVSWYQQTPGQGLQFLFEYFSETQRNKGNFPGRFSGRQFSNSRSEMNVSTLELGDSALYLCASSTGTGGRTEAFFGQGTRLTVV.

This clonotype qualifies as medium-sized. This chain joins TRBV29-1 and TRBJ2-7, with TRBD1 as a possible D gene (6 bases). The CDR3 consists of 13 residues. CDR1 and CDR2 from the germline V gene are SQVTM and ANQGSEA. V was trimmed by 4 bases and J by 3 bases, leaving 13 bases between them. The CDR3 is CSVVERGYYEQYF. In DNA form, the CDR3 reads TGCAGCGTTGTGGAAAGGGGGTACTACGAGCAGTACTTC.

At least ten counts were recorded for this clonotype. This chain uses TRBV27 with TRBJ2-1; 7 bases line up with TRBD2. The CDR3 has 15 amino acids. V shed 3 bases, J shed 4 bases, and the junction held 6 bases outside the gene matches. Germline V lookup: CDR1 MNHEY, CDR2 SMNVEV (reference sequence). The CDR3 coding sequence is TGTGCCAGCAGTTTTGGGGGGGGACGTTACAATGAGCAGTTCTTC. Its translation is CASSFGGGRYNEQFF.

This chain's CDR3 is CASSLRDGYNEQFF. In nucleotides, the CDR3 is TGTGCCAGCAGTTTACGAGACGGTTACAATGAGCAGTTCTTC. V is TRBV12-3 or TRBV12-4 and J is TRBJ2-1; D unclear. Trimming cost V 2 bases and J 4 bases, with 9 bases left between them. This CDR3 comprises 14 residues.

This clonotype was observed at least ten times. The V and J genes are TRBV6-1 and TRBJ1-5, with 9 bases matching TRBD1. The germline V gene encodes CDR1 MNHNS and CDR2 SASEGT. V shed 6 bases and J 4 bases; nucleotides not matched to a gene: 10. This CDR3 contains 16 residues. This CDR3 reads CASSSIAGTGNQPQHF. The CDR3 bases are TGTGCCAGCAGCTCAATTGCCGGGACAGGGAATCAGCCCCAGCATTTT.

This clonotype was detected many times. The chain is built from TRBV21-1 and TRBJ1-6. TRBV21-1 is marked as a pseudogene. CDR3 length: 14 residues. For the CDR3, the DNA is TGTGCCAGCAGCAAAAGTAAGGGTTGTTCACCCCTCCACTTT. This encodes CASSKSKGCSPLHF.

This clonotype turned up a few times. The chain has TRBV12-3 or TRBV12-4 and TRBJ1-5; D unclear. The germline V and J ends were trimmed by 4 bases and 3 bases, with 10 bases remaining between them. The CDR3 spans 14 residues. CDR3 bases: TGTGCCAGCAGTTCCCGGCAGATCAATCAGCCCCAGCATTTT. This gives the protein CASSSRQINQPQHF.